Sequencing of this T cell receptor (beta chain) was carried out in a study of control samples from healthy donors and cancer patients. Germline values: CDR1 SGHTA, CDR2 FQGNSA. The V and J ends lost 3 bases and 0 bases respectively, with 12 bases between them. This CDR3 is built from 16 residues. Profiled with immunoSEQ multiplex PCR; TCRdb holds only in-frame clones, not every one. The sample has about 59,000 clones, around 87% seen once. This receptor was obtained from an older woman with lung cancer. The sample consisted of PBMCs. The rearrangement joins TRBV7-2 to TRBJ1-3; D uncertain. The CDR3 nucleotides read TGTGCCAGCAGCTTGTTCCGGGATCTCTCTGGAAACACCATATATTTT. Translated: CASSLFRDLSGNTIYF. The complete variable domain, with remaining parts taken from reference TRBV7-2 and TRBJ1-3, reads GAGVSQSPSNKVTEKGKDVELRCDPISGHTALYWYRQSLGQGLEFLIYFQGNSAPDKSGLPSDRFSAERTGGSVSTLTIQRTQQEDSAVYLCASSLFRDLSGNTIYFGEGSWLTVV.